A selection of T cell receptor beta chains follows, all from one sample in a study of cytomegalovirus exposure and HLA in healthy donors. Sequenced by immunoSEQ multiplex PCR; TCRdb stores in-frame clones only, minus some. Altogether under 200,000 clones are present, roughly 77% being singletons, with the ten largest covering 2.6%. Sequencing was carried out using PBMCs. All receptors come from a woman aged 40 to 50 in good health and CMV-seropositive. Both conserved end residues are part of each CDR3. The D gene is left open where the match is weak. Clone size is given for some rows only: seen once, a few or many times, or a class if the clone is expanded.

TRBD1,TRBJ1-5,-,TRBV27,CASSSGTDSNQPQHF,TGTGCCAGCAGTTCGGGGACAGATAGCAATCAGCCCCAGCATTTT
-,TRBJ1-5,once,TRBV7-2,CASSVGWQPQHF,TGTGCCAGCAGCGTCGGGTGGCAGCCCCAGCATTTT
TRBD1,TRBJ1-2,-,TRBV30,CAWSVRQGYGYTF,TGTGCCTGGAGTGTACGACAGGGTTATGGCTACACCTTC
TRBD1,TRBJ1-2,-,TRBV19,CASSTGQGANYGYTF,TGTGCCAGTAGTACGGGACAGGGAGCTAACTATGGCTACACCTTC
TRBD1,TRBJ1-2,-,TRBV6-6,CASSFTDRGPYGYTF,TGTGCCAGCAGTTTCACGGACAGGGGCCCCTATGGCTACACCTTC
-,TRBJ2-2,-,TRBV2,CARPPDLFPAGELFF,TGTGCCAGACCCCCGGACTTGTTCCCCGCCGGGGAGCTGTTTTTT
-,TRBJ2-7,-,TRBV4-3,CASSQDHRLSPAYEQYF,TGCGCCAGCAGCCAAGACCATAGACTGTCGCCGGCGTACGAGCAGTACTTC
-,TRBJ1-1,few,TRBV18,CASSSSWTEAFF,TGTGCCAGCTCCTCCAGTTGGACTGAAGCTTTCTTT
-,TRBJ1-1,-,TRBV7-9,CASSPDGGREAFF,TGTGCCAGCAGCCCCGATGGCGGCCGAGAAGCTTTCTTT
-,TRBJ1-5,-,TRBV6-1,CASSEGRDWGQPQHF,TGTGCCAGCAGTGAAGGGAGGGATTGGGGTCAGCCCCAGCATTTT
TRBD2,TRBJ2-7,-,TRBV5-4,CASSLGSGYDEQYF,TGTGCCAGCAGCTTGGGTAGCGGGTACGACGAGCAGTACTTC
-,TRBJ1-1,-,TRBV9,CAGSVEPMQGRRDTEAFF,TGTGCCGGCAGCGTAGAGCCGATGCAGGGGCGGCGGGACACTGAAGCTTTCTTT
TRBD1,TRBJ1-1,-,TRBV29-1,CSVRGQENTEAFF,TGCAGCGTTCGGGGACAGGAAAACACTGAAGCTTTCTTT
TRBD1,TRBJ2-2,few,TRBV6-1,CASSGTGGSGELFF,TGTGCCAGCAGTGGGACAGGGGGAAGCGGGGAGCTGTTTTTT
-,TRBJ2-1,few,TRBV25-1,CASSEAVRSGEQFF,TGTGCCAGCAGTGAAGCTGTAAGGTCAGGCGAGCAGTTCTTC
-,TRBJ2-3,few,TRBV2,CASRQGGRTDTQYF,TGTGCCAGCAGGCAGGGGGGCAGGACAGATACGCAGTATTTT
TRBD2,TRBJ2-1,-,TRBV2,CASSEWGRAVINEQFF,TGTGCCAGCAGTGAGTGGGGGAGGGCCGTTATAAATGAGCAGTTCTTC